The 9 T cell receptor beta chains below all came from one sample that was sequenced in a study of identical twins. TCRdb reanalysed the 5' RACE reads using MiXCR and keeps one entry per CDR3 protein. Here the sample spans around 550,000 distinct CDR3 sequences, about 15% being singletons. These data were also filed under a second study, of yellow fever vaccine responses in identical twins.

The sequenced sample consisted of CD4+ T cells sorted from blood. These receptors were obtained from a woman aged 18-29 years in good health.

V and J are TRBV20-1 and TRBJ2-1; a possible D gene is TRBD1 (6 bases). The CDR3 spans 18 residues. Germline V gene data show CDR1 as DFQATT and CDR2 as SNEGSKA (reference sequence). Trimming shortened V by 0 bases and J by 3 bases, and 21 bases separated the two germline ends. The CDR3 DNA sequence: TGCAGTGCTAGAGATGTATCTTCCGGACAGAGAGTCTACAATGAGCAGTTCTTC. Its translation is CSARDVSSGQRVYNEQFF.

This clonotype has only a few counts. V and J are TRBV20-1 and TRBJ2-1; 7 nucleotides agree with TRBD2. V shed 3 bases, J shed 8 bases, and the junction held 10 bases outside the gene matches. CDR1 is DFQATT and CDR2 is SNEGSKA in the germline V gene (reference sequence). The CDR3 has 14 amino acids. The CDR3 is CSASGAGFGDEQFF. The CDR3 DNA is TGCAGTGCTAGCGGAGCGGGATTCGGCGATGAGCAGTTCTTC.

CDR3 coding DNA: TGCGCCAGCAGCTTACCTACTAGCGGGAGTGTGAGGGGGGCAGATACGCAGTATTTT. Translated, it gives CASSLPTSGSVRGADTQYF. The chain has TRBV5-1 and TRBJ2-3; TRBD2 matches 11 bases. Germline V gene data show CDR1 as SGHRS and CDR2 as YFSETQ. This CDR3 has 19 residues. Trimming removed 2 bases from V and 4 bases from J; junction bases left unmatched: 15.

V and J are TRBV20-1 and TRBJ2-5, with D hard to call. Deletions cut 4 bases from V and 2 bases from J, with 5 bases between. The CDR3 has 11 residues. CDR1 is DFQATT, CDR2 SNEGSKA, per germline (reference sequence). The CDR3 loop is CSANIQETQYF. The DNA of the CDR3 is TGCAGTGCTAACATTCAAGAGACCCAGTACTTC.

The CDR3, as DNA: TGTGCCAGCAGCTTCGAGCGGACCGAGCAGTTCTTC. Encoded protein: CASSFERTEQFF. The chain has TRBV7-3 and TRBJ2-1, with D possibly being TRBD2 (5 bases). This CDR3 is built from 12 residues. Germline CDR1 reads SGHTA; CDR2 reads FQGTGA. Trimming took 3 bases from V and 10 from J, leaving 10 bases between them.

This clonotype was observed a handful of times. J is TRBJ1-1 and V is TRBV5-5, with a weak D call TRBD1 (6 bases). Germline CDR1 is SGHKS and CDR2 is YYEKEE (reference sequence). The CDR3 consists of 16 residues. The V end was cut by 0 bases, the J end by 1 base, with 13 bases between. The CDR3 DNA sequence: TGTGCCAGCAGCTTGGCCGCGGGAGGGGGGAACACTGAAGCTTTCTTT. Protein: CASSLAAGGGNTEAFF.

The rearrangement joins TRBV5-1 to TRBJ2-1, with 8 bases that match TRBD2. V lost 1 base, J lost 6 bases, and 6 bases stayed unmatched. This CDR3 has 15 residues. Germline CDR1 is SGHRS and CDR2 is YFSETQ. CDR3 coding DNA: TGCGCCAGCAGCTTGATACGGGGGGGCCTCAATGAGCAGTTCTTC. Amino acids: CASSLIRGGLNEQFF.

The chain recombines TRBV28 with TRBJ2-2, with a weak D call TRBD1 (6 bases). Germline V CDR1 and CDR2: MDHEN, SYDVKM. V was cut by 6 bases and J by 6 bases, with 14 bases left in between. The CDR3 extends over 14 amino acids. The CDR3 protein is CASRGTRGAGELFF. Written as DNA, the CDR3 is TGTGCCAGCAGGGGCACCAGGGGAGCCGGGGAGCTGTTTTTT.

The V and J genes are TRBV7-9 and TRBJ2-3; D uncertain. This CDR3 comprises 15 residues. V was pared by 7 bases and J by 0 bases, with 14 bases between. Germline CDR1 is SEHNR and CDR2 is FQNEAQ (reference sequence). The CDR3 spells CASIPPVGSTDTQYF. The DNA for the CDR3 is TGTGCCAGCATCCCCCCCGTCGGAAGCACAGATACGCAGTATTTT.